Each of the 4 T cell receptor beta chains below was sequenced from the same sample in a study of radiotherapy plus CTLA-4 blockade in lung cancer. TCRdb keeps only in-frame clones here, not all; method: immunoSEQ multiplex PCR. The sample lists some 50,000 clones, roughly 81% occurring once. Source: peripheral blood, taken from a patient treated with radiotherapy plus ipilimumab. The source is a human donor with non-small cell lung cancer whose response to radiotherapy plus ipilimumab could not be evaluated.

The genes are TRBV12-1 and TRBJ1-2; the tabulated D call, TRBD1, remains unverified against the DNA. TRBV12-1 is termed a pseudogene. CDR3 length: 16 amino acids. CDR3 bases: TGTGCCAGCAGCTTTGTTCAAGGGGAACAGGACTATGGCTACACCTTC. The encoded protein is CASSFVQGEQDYGYTF.

V usage is TRBV4-3 and J usage is TRBJ1-1, with D unresolved. The CDR3 has 16 residues. Trimming pared 0 bases from V and 5 bases from J, leaving 16 bases between. From germline, CDR1 is LGHNA and CDR2 YSLEER. CDR3 in amino acids: CASSQDLGQELTEAFF. The CDR3, as DNA: TGCGCCAGCAGCCAAGATTTAGGCCAGGAACTTACTGAAGCTTTCTTT.

Here the CDR3 reads CASSSRQGGTIYF. The CDR3 region has the DNA TGTGCCAGCAGCTCGCGACAGGGGGGCACCATATATTTT. The chain has TRBV7-2 and TRBJ1-3; 9 nucleotides line up with TRBD1. This CDR3 has 13 amino acids. With V trimmed by 4 bases and J by 9 bases, 4 bases remained unmatched. From germline, CDR1 is SGHTA and CDR2 FQGNSA.

This clone was detected only once. The J gene is TRBJ2-1, the V gene TRBV25-1; 7 bases are shared with TRBD1. V gave up 2 bases and J gave up 12 bases; unmatched junction bases: 10. This CDR3 is built from 14 residues. Germline-derived CDR1 and CDR2 are MGHDK and SYGVNS. The CDR3 nucleotides are TGTGCCAGCAGTGAACCGCAAGAGAGGGGGCTGCAGTTCTTC. It encodes CASSEPQERGLQFF.